Listed here are 15 T cell receptor beta chains from one sample, sequenced in a study of identical twins. TCRdb fed the 5' RACE reads into MiXCR, producing one record per CDR3 protein. The sample lists some 200,000 distinct CDR3 sequences; roughly 7.5% were seen once. These same data were also listed under a study on yellow fever vaccine responses in identical twins.

Specimen: memory (CD45RO+) T cells sorted from blood. The receptor set was obtained from a woman under 30 in good health.

This clonotype was counted only a few times. V is TRBV12-3 or TRBV12-4 and J is TRBJ1-5; 10 nucleotides align to TRBD1. Trimming cost V 4 bases and J 6 bases; bases outside gene matches: 6. The CDR3 covers 15 residues. The CDR3 loop reads CASSSGTGDAQPQHF. DNA of the CDR3: TGTGCCAGCAGTTCCGGGACAGGGGATGCTCAGCCCCAGCATTTT.

The table lists this clonotype with many counts. The rearrangement uses TRBV7-2 and TRBJ1-6; a weak D match, TRBD1 (5 bases). Germline V CDR1 and CDR2: SGHTA, FQGNSA. Trimming left V 5 bases short and J 8 bases short, with 13 bases between. CDR3 size: 14 residues. CDR3 nucleotides: TGTGCCAGCAGCGCAACTCCAGGGTATTCACCCCTCCACTTT. Protein product: CASSATPGYSPLHF.

The chain has TRBV7-2 and TRBJ1-2, with 7 bases matching TRBD1. Germline V gene sequence: CDR1 SGHTA, CDR2 FQGNSA. The CDR3 consists of 13 residues. V lost 5 bases, J lost 4 bases, and 4 bases stayed unmatched. The CDR3 reads CASSVGQSYGYTF. The DNA of the CDR3 is TGTGCCAGCAGCGTGGGACAGAGCTATGGCTACACCTTC.

This clonotype came up many times. CDR3 coding DNA: TGCAGCGTTGCAGGGACAGCATACGAGCAGTACTTC. This sequence encodes CSVAGTAYEQYF. The rearrangement joins TRBV29-1 to TRBJ2-7, with 7 bases matching TRBD1. This CDR3 contains 12 residues. CDR1 and CDR2 (germline): SQVTM, ANQGSEA. V shed 4 bases, J shed 4 bases, and the junction held 4 bases outside the gene matches.

This chain connects TRBV3-1 to TRBJ2-4; tentative D call: TRBD2 (6 bases). CDR1 and CDR2 (germline): LGHDT, YNNKEL (reference sequence). With 1 base removed from V and 3 bases from J, the gap between germline ends came to 13 bases. The CDR3 consists of 16 residues. The CDR3 region is CASSQGLAKGKNIQYF. The CDR3 nucleotides are TGTGCCAGCAGCCAAGGGCTAGCGAAGGGCAAAAACATTCAGTACTTC.

DNA for the CDR3: TGTGCCAGCAGCCAAAGATTGACGGGAGCCGCGACCCAGTACTTC. This translates into CASSQRLTGAATQYF. The rearrangement links TRBV4-2 to TRBJ2-5; D may be TRBD2 (6 bases). Germline loops: CDR1 LGHNA, CDR2 YNFKEQ. The CDR3 spans 15 residues. V was cut by 2 bases and J by 7 bases, with 17 bases left in between.

This chain connects TRBV7-6 to TRBJ2-1; tentatively, D is TRBD1 (5 bases). This CDR3 region has 13 residues. The germline CDR1 and CDR2 sequences are SGHVS and FNYEAQ. Trimming left V 4 bases short and J 6 bases short, with 10 bases between. CDR3 DNA: TGTGCCAGCAGCTGGGCAGGGATCAATGAGCAGTTCTTC. Residues: CASSWAGINEQFF. The full variable domain, with the rest looked up from reference TRBV7-6 and TRBJ2-1, is GAGVSQSPRYKVTKRGQDVALRCDPISGHVSLYWYRQALGQGPEFLTYFNYEAQQDKSGLPNDRFSAERPEGSISTLTIQRTEQRDSAMYRCASSWAGINEQFFGPGTRLTVL.

The chain joins TRBV29-1 to TRBJ1-2; D unresolved. Germline assignment: CDR1 SQVTM and CDR2 ANQGSEA. The CDR3 covers 8 residues. The V end lost 4 bases, the J end lost 14 bases, and 8 bases lay between the germline ends. CDR3 bases: TGCAGCGTTGCCCATAGAACCTTC. It encodes CSVAHRTF.

Many counts were recorded for this clonotype. The rearrangement joins TRBV25-1 to TRBJ1-6; no definite D call. CDR3 length: 13 amino acids. V was clipped by 6 bases and J by 6 bases, with 9 bases between them. The germline CDR1 and CDR2 sequences are MGHDK and SYGVNS. The CDR3 reads CASSLKLNSPLHF. As DNA, the CDR3 is TGTGCCAGCAGCCTCAAGCTTAATTCACCCCTCCACTTT.

The sample holds many counts of this clonotype. This chain connects TRBV20-1 to TRBJ2-3; no definite D call. Germline V gene data show CDR1 as DFQATT and CDR2 as SNEGSKA (reference sequence). The germline V and J ends were trimmed by 3 bases and 4 bases, with 11 bases remaining between them. The CDR3 is 13 residues long. The CDR3 DNA reads TGCAGTGCTAGTCCGGGTTTCGCAGATACGCAGTATTTT. Residues: CSASPGFADTQYF.

This clonotype was detected only a few times. The genes are TRBV12-3 or TRBV12-4 and TRBJ2-7, with D perhaps TRBD2 (5 bases). Trimming stripped 3 bases from V and 0 bases from J, with 21 bases between. This CDR3 has 18 residues. CDR3 nucleotide sequence: TGTGCCAGCAGTTTCCTCCTTGGTGAGGGCTTAAGCTCCTACGAGCAGTACTTC. Translating gives CASSFLLGEGLSSYEQYF.

This clonotype was seen repeatedly, ten times or more. This chain links TRBV20-1 with TRBJ1-1; D unresolved. The CDR3 has 14 residues. The germline V gene encodes CDR1 DFQATT and CDR2 SNEGSKA (reference sequence). Trimming left V 0 bases short and J 0 bases short, with 8 bases between. The CDR3 sequence is CSARDRILNTEAFF. The DNA for the CDR3 is TGCAGTGCTAGAGATAGGATCTTGAACACTGAAGCTTTCTTT.

This chain uses TRBV12-3 or TRBV12-4 with TRBJ1-5; D unclear. The CDR3 loop spans 13 amino acids. The V and J ends lost 2 bases and 7 bases respectively, with 9 bases between them. Written as DNA, the CDR3 is TGTGCCAGCAGTTTAAACAGTCAGCAGCCCCAGCATTTT. It is translated as CASSLNSQQPQHF.

This clonotype was counted between two and nine times. This chain connects TRBV10-3 to TRBJ2-7; 10 nucleotides agree with TRBD2. Losses at the gene ends were 0 bases for V and 2 bases for J; bases not matched to a gene: 13. Germline CDR1 ENHRY, CDR2 SYGVKD. CDR3 length: 19 amino acids. The CDR3 DNA reads as TGTGCCATCAGTGAGTCGGCTAGCGGGAGATCAGGGGCTCCCTACGAGCAGTACTTC. This codes for CAISESASGRSGAPYEQYF.

The J gene is TRBJ2-7, the V gene TRBV20-1, with a tentative D call TRBD2 (5 bases). Trimming left V 5 bases short and J 2 bases short, with 19 bases between. Germline values: CDR1 DFQATT, CDR2 SNEGSKA (reference sequence). This CDR3 has 15 amino acids. The CDR3 bases are TGCAGTGCTCCCCTGGGGAGTCGGCTTACCTACGAGCAGTACTTC. Its translation: CSAPLGSRLTYEQYF.